The 32 T cell receptor beta chains presented below share a single source sample, sequenced in a study of blood T cell repertoires in COVID-19. Only in-frame clones appear in the TCRdb table, and some are missing; sequencing was by immunoSEQ multiplex PCR. The table lists about 190,000 clones, roughly 80% of them singletons. Sequenced sample: peripheral blood. The source is a woman aged 25 to 45 with acute or convalescent COVID-19.

J is TRBJ2-4 and V is TRBV27; 7 positions match TRBD1. In germline, CDR1 is MNHEY, CDR2 SMNVEV (reference sequence). V was pared by 5 bases and J by 1 base, with 14 bases of the junction left unmatched. CDR3 length: 18 residues. CDR3 in amino acids: CASSPQTGAGSAKNIQYF. CDR3 in DNA: TGTGCCAGCAGTCCGCAAACAGGGGCCGGGTCGGCCAAAAACATTCAGTACTTC.

Remarks on this clone: A read error may account for a junction end that differs from germline. V and J are TRBV7-7 and TRBJ2-7, with TRBD1 matching over 8 bases. The V gene's germline CDR1 is SSHAT and CDR2 FNYEAQ (reference sequence). There are 16 residues in the CDR3. This chain's CDR3 is CASSLLGGQGGYEQYF. The CDR3 coding sequence is TGTGCTAGCAGCTTACTCGGCGGACAGGGCGGGTACGAGCAGTACTTC.

The DNA for the CDR3 is TGTGCCAGCAGCCAACAGGGGACTTCACCCCTCCACTTT. This codes for CASSQQGTSPLHF. This chain links TRBV14 with TRBJ1-6; TRBD1 might be the D (6 bases). Germline loops: CDR1 SGHDN, CDR2 FVKESK. V dropped 2 bases and J dropped 9 bases, with 8 bases sitting between them. The CDR3 consists of 13 residues.

This chain connects TRBV29-1 to TRBJ2-5; 8 bases map to TRBD2. V trimming: 4 bases; J trimming: 4 bases; junction bases outside the gene matches: 8. The germline V gene encodes CDR1 SQVTM and CDR2 ANQGSEA. The CDR3 sequence is 14 residues long. The CDR3 loop is CSVVGSGARETQYF. The CDR3 nucleotides are TGCAGCGTTGTTGGTAGCGGGGCCAGAGAGACCCAGTACTTC.

There are many counts of this clone. This chain links TRBV15 with TRBJ2-2; D unresolved. This CDR3 comprises 14 residues. The V end was cut by 1 base, the J end by 1 base, with 4 bases between. Germline CDR1 LNHNV, CDR2 YYDKDF (reference sequence). This chain's CDR3 is CATSRGQNTGELFF. DNA for the CDR3: TGTGCCACCAGCAGAGGTCAGAACACCGGGGAGCTGTTTTTT.

This clone was counted a few times. The CDR3 region is CASSVHGTGELFF. The CDR3, as DNA: TGTGCCAGCAGCGTCCACGGCACCGGGGAGCTGTTTTTT. This chain joins TRBV7-9 and TRBJ2-2; D is unresolved. This CDR3 region has 13 residues. The germline CDR1 and CDR2 sequences are SEHNR and FQNEAQ (reference sequence). With 5 bases removed from V and 4 bases from J, the gap between germline ends came to 8 bases.

The V gene is TRBV7-9, the J gene TRBJ2-7; 12 bases fit TRBD2. There are 16 residues in the CDR3. Trimming removed 7 bases from V and 4 bases from J; junction bases left unmatched: 11. Germline V gives CDR1 SEHNR, CDR2 FQNEAQ (reference sequence). CDR3 nucleotide sequence: TGTGCCAGCATCGTGACTAGCGGGAGTGCCGGTTACGAGCAGTACTTC. This sequence encodes CASIVTSGSAGYEQYF.

The V gene is TRBV28, the J gene TRBJ1-4; 9 bases are a match to TRBD1. Germline-derived CDR1 and CDR2 are MDHEN and SYDVKM. The CDR3 is made up of 16 amino acids. After removal of 6 bases from V and 1 base from J, the junction contained 6 bases not matched to a gene. The CDR3 sequence: CASSLGTGRTNEKLFF. The CDR3 bases are TGTGCCAGCAGCCTTGGGACAGGGAGAACTAATGAAAAACTGTTTTTT.

The chain uses TRBV11-2 and TRBJ2-1, with 9 bases matching TRBD2. The CDR3 totals 16 residues. The germline V gene has CDR1 SGHAT and CDR2 FQNNGV. V trimming: 0 bases; J trimming: 8 bases; junction bases outside the gene matches: 8. The CDR3 DNA follows: TGTGCCAGCAGCTTAGATTTAGGCGGGAGGGGTGATGAGCAGTTCTTC. Amino acid sequence: CASSLDLGGRGDEQFF.

This sequence joins TRBV7-8 and TRBJ1-4; TRBD1 agrees at 8 bases. CDR3 length: 12 residues. V was pared by 3 bases and J by 12 bases, with 3 bases of the junction left unmatched. In germline, CDR1 is SGHVS, CDR2 FQNEAQ. The CDR3 region is CASSFDRGELFF. The CDR3, as DNA: TGTGCCAGCAGCTTTGACAGGGGTGAACTGTTTTTT.

In this sample, this clone turned up once. The rearrangement uses TRBV28 and TRBJ1-2; D unclear. V was clipped by 3 bases and J by 7 bases, with 15 bases between them. CDR1 and CDR2 (germline): MDHEN, SYDVKM. The CDR3 is 14 residues long. The DNA of the CDR3 is TGTGCCAGCAGTTTGGGCCGGATAAATCGTGGCTACACCTTC. Residues: CASSLGRINRGYTF.

J is TRBJ2-5 and V is TRBV7-9, with 8 nucleotides matching TRBD1. The CDR3 totals 14 residues. Losses at the gene ends were 5 bases for V and 2 bases for J; bases not matched to a gene: 4. Germline CDR1 and CDR2: SEHNR and FQNEAQ (reference sequence). The CDR3 here is CASSGTGGQETQYF. For the CDR3, the DNA is TGTGCCAGCAGCGGAACAGGGGGGCAAGAGACCCAGTACTTC.

This chain connects TRBV6-5 to TRBJ1-5; D is uncertain. The germline CDR1 and CDR2 sequences are MNHEY and SVGAGI. The length of the CDR3 is 13 residues. The V end lost 5 bases, the J end lost 9 bases, and 14 bases lay between the germline ends. For the CDR3, the DNA is TGTGCCAGCAGTACAAGATTACAGTCGCCCCAGCATTTT. Protein sequence: CASSTRLQSPQHF.

The rearrangement joins TRBV7-9 to TRBJ2-7; 7 nucleotides agree with TRBD2. This CDR3 has 16 residues. The V segment lost 6 bases and the J segment 0 bases; nucleotides outside the gene matches: 11. Germline lookup yields CDR1 SEHNR and CDR2 FQNEAQ (reference sequence). CDR3 nucleotide sequence: TGTGCCAGCAGTAAAGAGGGAGGGAGGCACTCCTACGAGCAGTACTTC. The encoded protein is CASSKEGGRHSYEQYF.

This sequence joins TRBV7-9 and TRBJ1-1; 9 bases line up with TRBD1. The V segment lost 1 base and the J segment 7 bases; nucleotides outside the gene matches: 7. Per the germline V gene, CDR1 is SEHNR and CDR2 is FQNEAQ (reference sequence). There are 15 residues in the CDR3. For the CDR3, the DNA is TGTGCCAGCAGCTTAGAAGGACAGGGGACGAGTGAAGCTTTCTTT. Translating it yields CASSLEGQGTSEAFF.

The chain is built from TRBV9 and TRBJ1-1, with 7 bases fitting TRBD1. This CDR3 contains 15 residues. V was clipped by 4 bases and J by 8 bases; unmatched bases: 14. Germline V gene data show CDR1 as SGDLS and CDR2 as YYNGEE. The CDR3 region has the DNA TGTGCCAGCAGCCCCGGGATCAATCAGGGGGTGGAAGCTTTCTTT. Protein sequence: CASSPGINQGVEAFF. Full variable domain (missing parts from reference TRBV9 and TRBJ1-1): DSGVTQTPKHLITATGQRVTLRCSPRSGDLSVYWYQQSLDQGLQFLIQYYNGEERAKGNILERFSAQQFPDLHSELNLSSLELGDSALYFCASSPGINQGVEAFFGQGTRLTVV.

The chain carries TRBV29-1 and TRBJ1-2; no reliable D call. The CDR3 has 12 residues. Trimming took 5 bases from V and 5 from J, leaving 12 bases between them. From germline, CDR1 is SQVTM and CDR2 ANQGSEA. DNA of the CDR3: TGCAGCGTTCGGAACCCGGGTTATGGCTACACCTTC. Its protein is CSVRNPGYGYTF.

The rearrangement uses TRBV13 and TRBJ2-7; 10 bases fit TRBD1. The CDR3 consists of 14 residues. Germline V gene data show CDR1 as PRHDT and CDR2 as FYEKMQ (reference sequence). J lost 3 bases, V lost 4 bases, and 3 bases had no gene match. DNA of the CDR3: TGTGCCAGCAGCTCCCGGGACAGGGGCTACGAGCAGTACTTC. Encoded protein: CASSSRDRGYEQYF.

The genes are TRBV5-1 and TRBJ1-1; no clear D gene. Trimming shortened V by 3 bases and J by 4 bases, and 16 bases separated the two germline ends. The CDR3 length is 15 residues. The germline CDR1 and CDR2 sequences are SGHRS and YFSETQ. CDR3 region: CASSSRAVPGTEAFF. The CDR3 coding sequence is TGCGCCAGCAGCTCGAGGGCTGTGCCGGGCACTGAAGCTTTCTTT.

The V call is TRBV7-9, the J call TRBJ2-2; D perhaps matches TRBD1 (6 bases). The CDR3 loop spans 16 amino acids. Trimming removed 0 bases at V and 2 bases at J, with 10 bases between. Germline CDR1 and CDR2: SEHNR and FQNEAQ (reference sequence). CDR3 bases: TGTGCCAGCAGCTTAGCCGGACAGTTAAACACCGGGGAGCTGTTTTTT. It specifies CASSLAGQLNTGELFF.

V is TRBV12-3 or TRBV12-4 and J is TRBJ2-3, with D unresolved. The germline V and J ends were trimmed by 6 bases and 7 bases, with 8 bases remaining between them. The CDR3 length is 11 residues. CDR3 bases: TGTGCCAGCAGAAGCGACCATACGCAGTATTTT. It encodes CASRSDHTQYF.

The chain recombines TRBV4-2 with TRBJ1-1; 9 bases line up with TRBD1. V shed 8 bases, J shed 6 bases, and the junction held 7 bases outside the gene matches. This CDR3 has 13 amino acids. Germline CDR1 LGHNA, CDR2 YNFKEQ. CDR3 sequence reads: CASREGQGPEAFF. For the CDR3, the DNA is TGTGCCAGCCGAGAGGGACAGGGCCCTGAAGCTTTCTTT.

This chain connects TRBV11-3 to TRBJ1-1; D is undetermined. The CDR3 has 14 amino acids. The germline V and J ends were trimmed by 5 bases and 5 bases, with 15 bases remaining between them. Per the germline V gene, CDR1 is SGHNT and CDR2 is YENEEA. CDR3 sequence reads: CASSMGFPGTEAFF. The CDR3 nucleotides read TGTGCCAGCAGCATGGGCTTTCCGGGGACTGAAGCTTTCTTT. Full variable domain (rest looked up from reference TRBV11-3 and TRBJ1-1): EAGVVQSPRYKIIEKKQPVAFWCNPISGHNTLYWYLQNLGQGPELLIRYENEEAVDDSQLPKDRFSAERLKGVDSTLKIQPAELGDSAVYLCASSMGFPGTEAFFGQGTRLTVV.

In its sample, this clone was seen once. V is TRBV3-1 (or the pseudogene TRBV3-2) and J is TRBJ1-1; the match to TRBD1 covers 7 bases. Germline V gene lookup returns CDR1 LGHDT and CDR2 YNNKEL (reference sequence). V shed 5 bases, J shed 1 base, and the junction held 4 bases outside the gene matches. CDR3 size: 14 residues. The CDR3 nucleotides are TGTGCCAGCAGCGGTCGACAGGGGAACACTGAAGCTTTCTTT. The encoded protein is CASSGRQGNTEAFF.

The chain employs TRBV28 and TRBJ2-7; TRBD2 agrees at 10 bases. V gave up 7 bases and J gave up 6 bases; unmatched junction bases: 9. Looked up from germline, CDR1 is MDHEN and CDR2 is SYDVKM. There are 14 residues in the CDR3. The CDR3 reads CASIVASGRREQYF. The CDR3 bases are TGTGCCAGCATTGTCGCTAGCGGGAGACGCGAGCAGTACTTC.

This chain uses TRBV5-4 with TRBJ1-2; the D gene is possibly TRBD1 (6 bases). Germline-derived CDR1 and CDR2 are SGHNT and YYREEE (reference sequence). With 4 bases removed from V and 8 bases from J, the gap between germline ends came to 15 bases. The CDR3 is 13 amino acids. Here the CDR3 reads CASSPHRAEGYTF. The CDR3 coding sequence is TGTGCCAGCAGCCCCCACAGGGCGGAGGGCTACACCTTC.

V is TRBV25-1 and J is TRBJ2-5; no clear D. Germline V CDR1 and CDR2: MGHDK, SYGVNS. V lost 1 base and J lost 5, with 8 bases in between. This CDR3 contains 13 residues. CDR3 sequence: CASSEWREETQYF. In nucleotides, the CDR3 is TGTGCCAGCAGTGAATGGAGAGAGGAGACCCAGTACTTC.

V usage is TRBV6-5 and J usage is TRBJ1-4; TRBD1 matches at 8 bases. The CDR3 contains 14 residues. Looked up from germline, CDR1 is MNHEY and CDR2 is SVGAGI. With V trimmed by 3 bases and J by 10 bases, 7 bases remained unmatched. The CDR3 bases are TGTGCCAGCAGTTATGGGGACAGGTTCGGAAAACTGTTTTTT. It translates to CASSYGDRFGKLFF.

The CDR3 DNA is TGTGCCCTGACGGCTGGGAGTAAAGGTGGAAACACCATATATTTT. This gives the protein CALTAGSKGGNTIYF. The chain uses TRBV30 and TRBJ1-3; D ambiguous. The germline V gene has CDR1 GTSNPN and CDR2 SVGIG (reference sequence). V was cut by 8 bases and J by 3 bases, with 20 bases left in between. CDR3 length: 15 residues.

In DNA, the CDR3 is TGTGCCAGCAGCTTGACAGGCTCTGGGGCCAACGTCCTGACTTTC. The encoded protein is CASSLTGSGANVLTF. This chain connects TRBV6-2 or TRBV6-3 to TRBJ2-6, with a weak D call TRBD1 (6 bases). This CDR3 has 15 residues. From germline, CDR1 is MNHEY and CDR2 SVGEGT. V was cut by 6 bases and J by 0 bases, with 9 bases left in between.

The CDR3 DNA reads as TGTGCCAGCAGCCTCGGGACTACCGCCTACGAGCAGTACTTC. Translated, it gives CASSLGTTAYEQYF. The rearrangement uses TRBV27 and TRBJ2-7; 7 positions agree with TRBD2. This CDR3 comprises 14 residues. Trimming removed 6 bases from V and 2 bases from J; junction bases left unmatched: 7. Germline CDR1 and CDR2: MNHEY and SMNVEV (reference sequence).

This clone was observed a few times. The chain carries TRBV5-1 and TRBJ2-2, with D possibly TRBD1 on 6 matching bases. The CDR3 spans 14 residues. V lost 6 bases and J lost 0, with 9 bases in between. The germline gives CDR1 SGHRS, CDR2 YFSETQ. The CDR3 nucleotides are TGCGCCAGCAAGGGGACACCGAACACCGGGGAGCTGTTTTTT. As protein: CASKGTPNTGELFF.